This is a list of T cell receptor beta chains from one sample in a study of shared clonotypes between healthy human individuals. TCRdb's table, derived via immunoSEQ multiplex PCR, lists solely in-frame clones and lacks some. The data show approximately 1.9 million clones, about 93% seen once. Source material: naive CD8+ T cells from PBMCs. The receptor source for this set is a man between 18 and 35 years old in good health. Some clones in this sample may be carry-over from other donors' samples. CDR3s include the opening cysteine and the closing phenylalanine or tryptophan. A D gene is named only where the DNA matches it firmly. Size is stated for part of the rows, as once, few or many counts, or as a class when the clone is expanded.

D	V	size	J	CDR3	DNA
TRBD2	TRBV7-3	.	TRBJ2-1	CASSLKDMGLAGVGEQFF	TGTGCCAGCAGCTTAAAGGACATGGGACTAGCGGGAGTCGGTGAGCAGTTCTTC
.	TRBV19	.	TRBJ2-2	CASSTYTAGELFF	TGTGCCAGTAGTACCTACACAGCCGGGGAGCTGTTTTTT
.	TRBV9	.	TRBJ1-2	CASSPETGLCYTF	TGTGCCAGCAGCCCTGAAACAGGCTTGTGCTACACCTTC
.	TRBV27	.	TRBJ1-1	CASTLGGVRNTEAFF	TGTGCCAGCACCCTCGGGGGGGTTAGGAACACTGAAGCTTTCTTT
TRBD2	TRBV27	once	TRBJ2-3	CASPPLAGSTDTQYF	TGTGCCAGCCCTCCCCTAGCGGGGAGCACAGATACGCAGTATTTT
.	TRBV7-3	.	TRBJ2-7	CASSSGTYKSGEQYF	TGTGCCAGCAGCTCCGGGACCTACAAATCGGGAGAGCAGTACTTC
TRBD1	TRBV10-2	few	TRBJ1-5	CATGTEIYQPQHF	TGCGCCACCGGGACAGAGATTTATCAGCCCCAGCATTTT
TRBD1	TRBV4-1	.	TRBJ2-7	CASSQSPGQGAGEQYF	TGCGCCAGCAGCCAATCTCCGGGACAGGGGGCGGGGGAGCAGTACTTC
.	TRBV10-3	.	TRBJ1-1	CATETENTEAFF	TGTGCCACCGAGACGGAGAACACTGAAGCTTTCTTT
.	TRBV29-1	.	TRBJ2-1	CSVDENTYNEQFF	TGCAGCGTTGATGAGAACACCTACAATGAGCAGTTCTTC
TRBD1	TRBV19	.	TRBJ1-4	CASSRSGTGLYEKLFF	TGTGCCAGTAGTAGGTCGGGGACAGGATTGTATGAAAAACTGTTTTTT
.	TRBV4-3	.	TRBJ2-3	CASSQDDTDTQYF	TGCGCCAGCAGCCAAGACGACACAGATACGCAGTATTTT
.	TRBV7-9	.	TRBJ2-7	CASSSTDSFQTYEQYF	TGTGCCAGCAGCTCCACGGACAGCTTTCAAACCTACGAGCAGTACTTC
.	TRBV4-3	.	TRBJ2-1	CASSQNSWRTDEQFF	TGCGCCAGCAGCCAAAATTCTTGGAGAACGGATGAGCAGTTCTTC
TRBD1	TRBV10-3	.	TRBJ2-7	CATGDRASYEQYF	TGTGCCACAGGGGACAGGGCCTCCTACGAGCAGTACTTC
.	TRBV9	.	TRBJ1-1	CASSVGDWAGNTEAFF	TGTGCCAGCAGCGTAGGAGATTGGGCAGGGAACACTGAAGCTTTCTTT
TRBD2	TRBV25-1	once	TRBJ2-5	CASSDAAGGPLRETQYF	TGTGCCAGCAGTGATGCAGCGGGAGGGCCACTTCGAGAGACCCAGTACTTC
.	TRBV27	.	TRBJ2-7	CASSKAGDRRYEQYF	TGTGCCAGCAGCAAAGCGGGGGACAGGCGATACGAGCAGTACTTC
TRBD2	TRBV28	.	TRBJ2-7	CASSSKLAEAPPYEQYF	TGTGCCAGCAGTTCTAAACTAGCGGAAGCCCCCCCCTACGAGCAGTACTTC
.	TRBV29-1	.	TRBJ2-1	CSVDPPYYNEQFF	TGCAGCGTTGACCCTCCCTACTACAATGAGCAGTTCTTC
.	TRBV6-6	once	TRBJ2-7	CASSWSGASGEQYF	TGTGCCAGCAGCTGGAGTGGAGCGTCGGGCGAGCAGTACTTC
TRBD2	TRBV5-1	.	TRBJ2-1	CASSPTSGPYNEQFF	TGCGCCAGCAGCCCGACTAGCGGGCCATACAATGAGCAGTTCTTC
TRBD2	TRBV7-6	.	TRBJ2-3	CASRGGRQTDTQYF	TGTGCCAGCAGGGGCGGGAGACAGACAGATACGCAGTATTTT
.	TRBV28	.	TRBJ2-2	CASSLQGGTGELFF	TGTGCCAGCAGTTTACAGGGGGGGACCGGGGAGCTGTTTTTT
TRBD1	TRBV27	.	TRBJ2-7	CASRVQGRTYEQYF	TGTGCCAGCAGGGTACAGGGGCGGACCTACGAGCAGTACTTC
TRBD1	TRBV2	.	TRBJ2-5	CASTPGQAVQETQYF	TGTGCCAGCACCCCGGGACAGGCGGTACAAGAGACCCAGTACTTC
.	TRBV11-2	.	TRBJ2-7	CASSFRVSYEQYF	TGTGCCAGCAGCTTCAGGGTCTCCTACGAGCAGTACTTC
.	TRBV7-6	.	TRBJ1-4	CASSPNFATNEKLFF	TGTGCCAGCAGCCCCAACTTTGCAACTAATGAAAAACTGTTTTTT
.	TRBV7-9	.	TRBJ1-5	CASSLVHGHSNQPQHF	TGTGCCAGCAGCTTAGTCCACGGGCATAGCAATCAGCCCCAGCATTTT